This T cell receptor (beta chain) comes out of a study of T cell responses to AZD1222 COVID-19 vaccine. Study results and limitations: Donors in the cohort were predominantly white British and more often female, and clonal diversity was possibly underestimated. Seropositive at baseline were only a handful of AZD1222 recipients. Across spike, vaccine-associated CD4 TCRs were found, dominant at 160-218 and 743-854.

The CDR3 is made up of 12 amino acids. The V and J ends lost 6 bases and 2 bases respectively, with 8 bases between them. A word on this clone: Its antigen is not known.

The protocol was immunoSEQ multiplex PCR, while the TCRdb copy is restricted to in-frame clones and leaves out a portion. The table has some 100,000 clones, about 87% seen once; the top ten hold roughly 10%. The sequence was collected from an adult who received the AZD1222 COVID-19 vaccine. The chain links TRBV12-3 or TRBV12-4 to TRBJ2-7; unclear D gene. The source material was peripheral blood, sampled 28 days after the second AZD1222 dose. The CDR3 sequence: CASSHAPYEQYF. DNA of the CDR3: TGTGCCAGCAGCCACGCACCCTACGAGCAGTACTTC.